The 10 T cell receptor beta chains in this list originate from one sample, sequenced in a study of siplizumab effects on memory and regulatory T cells. Sequenced by immunoSEQ multiplex PCR; TCRdb stores in-frame clones only, minus some. The sample includes some 97,000 clones, approximately 92% of them seen just once. Sequencing was done on a sample of CD4+ T cells sorted from blood. The receptors were gathered from a human donor in good health.

The chain uses TRBV5-1 and TRBJ1-1; perhaps TRBD1 as D (5 bases). The germline CDR1 and CDR2 sequences are SGHRS and YFSETQ. Deletions cut 4 bases from V and 1 base from J, with 17 bases between. The CDR3 is 16 amino acids. The CDR3: CASSRRLGAANTEAFF. The CDR3 region has the DNA TGCGCCAGCAGCCGTAGACTAGGGGCGGCGAACACTGAAGCTTTCTTT.

The chain carries TRBV2 and TRBJ1-2; 8 bases line up with TRBD1. V shed 6 bases, J shed 2 bases, and the junction held 5 bases outside the gene matches. Germline V gene sequence: CDR1 SNHLY, CDR2 FYNNEI. This CDR3 has 14 residues. CDR3 nucleotide sequence: TGTGCCAGCAGCCGACAGGGGAGCAACTATGGCTACACCTTC. Its protein product is CASSRQGSNYGYTF.

The CDR3 is CSAPRGDTQYF. CDR3 nucleotide sequence: TGCAGTGCTCCCAGGGGAGATACGCAGTATTTT. This sequence joins TRBV20-1 and TRBJ2-3, with D tentatively TRBD1 (6 bases). The CDR3 has 11 residues. Trimming removed 5 bases at V and 5 bases at J, with 8 bases between. The V gene's germline CDR1 is DFQATT and CDR2 SNEGSKA (reference sequence).

CDR3 protein: CASSAAGQAANEQFF. CDR3 bases: TGTGCCAGCAGCGCGGCGGGACAGGCCGCCAATGAGCAGTTCTTC. The chain employs TRBV9 and TRBJ2-1; TRBD1 matches at 8 bases. The CDR3 totals 15 residues. Germline-derived CDR1 and CDR2 are SGDLS and YYNGEE. V was clipped by 3 bases and J by 6 bases; unmatched bases: 8.

V gene TRBV7-9 combines with J gene TRBJ1-1; 9 bases are shared with TRBD1. Germline values: CDR1 SEHNR, CDR2 FQNEAQ (reference sequence). The CDR3 is made up of 16 amino acids. The ends lost 2 bases at V and 10 bases at J; junction bases unmatched: 14. CDR3 amino acids: CASSLRDRALWSGAFF. The CDR3 DNA sequence: TGTGCCAGCAGCTTAAGGGACAGGGCTCTATGGAGCGGAGCTTTCTTT.

The chain uses TRBV28 and TRBJ2-2; D ambiguous. In germline, CDR1 is MDHEN, CDR2 SYDVKM. V lost 3 bases, J lost 1 base, and 6 bases lay in between. This CDR3 region has 14 residues. In DNA, the CDR3 is TGTGCCAGCAGTTTTCCCCGGAACACCGGGGAGCTGTTTTTT. Encoded protein: CASSFPRNTGELFF.

This rearrangement joins TRBV6-5 to TRBJ1-5; TRBD1 matches 7 bases. There are 15 residues in the CDR3. In germline, CDR1 is MNHEY, CDR2 SVGAGI. The V and J ends lost 0 bases and 3 bases, in that order; junction bases with no gene match: 2. The CDR3 nucleotides read TGTGCCAGCAGTTACTCGACAGGGACCAATCAGCCCCAGCATTTT. This encodes CASSYSTGTNQPQHF.

This clone showed up just once. V and J are TRBV30 and TRBJ2-3; D call uncertain. This CDR3 contains 10 residues. V lost 2 bases, J lost 8 bases, and 5 bases lay in between. CDR1 is GTSNPN and CDR2 is SVGIG in the germline V gene (reference sequence). As DNA, the CDR3 is TGTGCCTGGAGTCCGATTACGCAGTATTTT. It is translated as CAWSPITQYF. The entire variable domain, with the rest obtained from reference TRBV30 and TRBJ2-3, is as follows: SQTIHQWPATLVQPVGSPLSLECTVEGTSNPNLYWYRQAAGRGLQLLFYSVGIGQISSEVPQNLSASRPQDRQFILSSKKLLLSDSGFYLCAWSPITQYFGPGTRLTVL.

This clone has a handful of counts. The CDR3 loop is CAWSQTGNTEAFF. CDR3 bases: TGTGCCTGGAGCCAGACAGGGAACACTGAAGCTTTCTTT. The chain has TRBV30 and TRBJ1-1; D might be TRBD1 (6 bases). CDR1 is GTSNPN and CDR2 is SVGIG in the germline V gene (reference sequence). The length of the CDR3 is 13 residues. Trimming cost V 3 bases and J 1 base, with 9 bases left between them.

The rearrangement uses TRBV2 and TRBJ1-2; tentative D call: TRBD1 (5 bases). The CDR3 spans 16 residues. Per germline, CDR1 SNHLY and CDR2 FYNNEI. V was clipped by 7 bases and J by 3 bases, with 21 bases between them. DNA for the CDR3: TGTGCCAGCACCCAGACAACCGGGACGTTTTACTATGGCTACACCTTC. Its translation: CASTQTTGTFYYGYTF.